The 5 T cell receptor beta chains given below trace back to one sample, sequenced in a study of OX40 agonist ivuxolimab in advanced cancers. Method: immunoSEQ multiplex PCR; TCRdb's copy keeps in-frame clones and lacks some. The data show 73,000 or so clones, around 85% seen once. This sample comprised CD4+ or CD8+ T cells sorted from blood, obtained in a trial of the OX40 agonist ivuxolimab. These receptors were obtained from an adult with an advanced solid tumor such as melanoma, head and neck, liver or kidney cancer.

In this sample, this clone turned up once. V usage is TRBV2 and J usage is TRBJ2-2; 10 bases align to TRBD1. V lost 6 bases, J lost 7 bases, and 8 bases stayed unmatched. CDR1 SNHLY and CDR2 FYNNEI come from the germline V gene. The CDR3 spans 15 residues. CDR3 DNA: TGTGCCAGCAGGACCGGGACAGGGGAAATCGGGGAGCTGTTTTTT. It is translated as CASRTGTGEIGELFF.

V usage is TRBV6-1 and J usage is TRBJ2-2; TRBD1 matches 10 bases. J gave up 3 bases and V 5 bases, and 3 bases lay outside the gene matches. The germline CDR1 and CDR2 sequences are MNHNS and SASEGT. There are 15 residues in the CDR3. This CDR3 is CASSSGTGDTGELFF. DNA of the CDR3: TGTGCCAGCAGTTCCGGGACAGGGGACACCGGGGAGCTGTTTTTT.

The V gene is TRBV11-1, the J gene TRBJ1-5; D not certain. The CDR3 runs to 15 residues. Germline V CDR1 and CDR2: SGHAT, FQDESV (reference sequence). Trimming removed 1 base from V and 7 bases from J, with 14 bases in between. The CDR3 protein is CASSLGAGPRQPQHF. For the CDR3, the DNA is TGTGCCAGCAGCTTAGGGGCCGGACCTCGGCAGCCCCAGCATTTT.

The J gene is TRBJ1-4, the V gene TRBV28; D not certain. This CDR3 is built from 14 residues. Trimming cost V 6 bases and J 3 bases, with 11 bases left between them. Germline V gene sequence: CDR1 MDHEN, CDR2 SYDVKM. The CDR3 region is CASSPLRPNEKLFF. The CDR3 DNA reads as TGTGCCAGCAGCCCCCTCCGGCCTAATGAAAAACTGTTTTTT.

This chain connects TRBV9 to TRBJ2-7, with D tentatively TRBD2 (7 bases). This CDR3 has 16 residues. The V end lost 0 bases, the J end lost 6 bases, and 19 bases lay between the germline ends. Germline loops: CDR1 SGDLS, CDR2 YYNGEE. The CDR3 sequence is CASSVALGGPNVEQYF. The CDR3 DNA reads as TGTGCCAGCAGCGTAGCCCTCGGGGGGCCTAACGTCGAGCAGTACTTC.